This TCR beta chain came from a study of blood T cell repertoires in COVID-19 (dated by TCRdb to 2018 to 2020). Broadly, across the study: The collaborator samples originated in the United States, Italy and Spain and spanned the acute and convalescent phases of COVID-19. Where available, HLA class I and class II types were obtained from metadata supplied by the sample provider rather than from assay-based typing. A freely available public database, intended as a resource for researchers studying the immune response to SARS-CoV-2, is where the repertoires were released. Subjects who had been exposed to COVID-19, were actively infected with it, or had recovered from it provided the deeply sampled blood TCRbeta repertoires that made up the dataset. Samples came from the ongoing ImmuneRACE study (first 160 participants) plus 1,254 subjects from 6 global collaborators. The prospective study material was composed of cDNA or gDNA derived from T cells, B-cell-depleted T cells, or PBMCs. Nearly every sample came with metadata listing a de-identified subject ID, COVID-19 status, age in years and sex.

The immunoSEQ Assay, a bias-controlled multiplex PCR, was used to amplify TCRbeta CDR3 regions from genomic DNA. In the original analysis: The number of nucleated cells in each sample was estimated from the amplification of reference gene primers within the assay. Sequence reads were collapsed and filtered to measure the absolute abundance of every unique TCRbeta CDR3 rearrangement. For each sample, productive Simpson clonality was calculated as the square root of Simpson's diversity index over productive rearrangements. Not all clones reach the TCRdb copy of this immuneACCESS table, which keeps in-frame sequences only. Checked studies attribute under half of the gap to unresolved V genes and leave the rest unexplained. Clonal size and the V and J genes are those of that table, whereas D and trimming came from the DNA. Here the sample has 25,000 to 30,000 clones; roughly nine tenths occur a single time. The top ten constitute around 4.9% of the sample.

Remarks on this clone: Its antigen is not yet known. Base qualities are not provided; no much larger clone lies one nucleotide away.

The collaborating institutions used their own protocols to collect whole blood in K2EDTA tubes. For TCRbeta analysis, collaborators shipped samples in one of three forms: frozen whole blood, isolated PBMCs, or DNA extracted from either of those sample types. The investigation overall reported the following: How much clinical and demographic metadata was included differed by source and by participant, and the metadata was provided uncurated.

This clonotype was obtained from a man between 65 and 85 years old with active COVID-19. Material: peripheral blood.

The nucleotides read TGTGCCAGCAGCTTACGGGAAAATGAGCAGTTCTTC. The encoded protein is CASSLRENEQFF. In this chain, TRBV11-3 is recombined with TRBJ2-1; possibly the D gene is TRBD2, per 5 matching bases. CDR1 and CDR2 are read off the germline V gene as SGHNT and YENEEA. Including the terminal cysteine and phenylalanine, the CDR3 comprises 12 residues. Only the CDR3 portion is preserved as DNA: 36 bases, with reading frame beginning at the first base. V loses 2 bases of germline sequence and J loses 7 bases, and the interval between the two ends is 6 bases.